In its sample, the clone carrying this T cell receptor (beta chain) was seen a few times. Germline V gene data show CDR1 as MNHEY and CDR2 as SVGAGI. V lost 8 bases and J 4 bases, leaving 22 bases between the germline ends. This CDR3 is 16 amino acids long. This record comes from a study of early T cells in non-severe SARS-CoV-2 infection. One entry per CDR3 protein, called by TCRdb with MiXCR from the 5' RACE reads. The repertoire holds 35,000 to 50,000 distinct CDR3 sequences, with 20% to 25% as singletons. This TCR came from an adult who was a healthcare worker with PCR-confirmed SARS-CoV-2 infection or an uninfected control (not recorded which). The rearrangement links TRBV6-5 to TRBJ2-3; either TRBD1 or TRBD2 may supply D (5 bases each). Sample: whole blood, taken at baseline. In DNA form, the CDR3 reads TGTGCCAGCGCTCAACTGGGACCGATCGTTTCAGATACGCAGTATTTT. It codes for CASAQLGPIVSDTQYF.